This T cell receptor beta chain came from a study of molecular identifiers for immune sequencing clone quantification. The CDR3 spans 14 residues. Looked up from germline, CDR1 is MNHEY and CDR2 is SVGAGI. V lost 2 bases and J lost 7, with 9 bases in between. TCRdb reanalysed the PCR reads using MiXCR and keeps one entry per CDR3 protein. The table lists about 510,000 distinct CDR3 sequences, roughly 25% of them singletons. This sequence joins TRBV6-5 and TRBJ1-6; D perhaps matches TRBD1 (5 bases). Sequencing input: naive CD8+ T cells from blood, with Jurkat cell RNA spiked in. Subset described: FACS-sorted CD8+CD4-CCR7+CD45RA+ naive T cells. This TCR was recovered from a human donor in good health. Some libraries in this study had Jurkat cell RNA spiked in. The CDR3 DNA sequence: TGTGCCAGCAGTTACGCGGGACGGAATTCACCCCTCCACTTT. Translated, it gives CASSYAGRNSPLHF.